A selection of T cell receptor beta chains follows, all from one sample in a study of T cells in Graves' hyperthyroidism and ophthalmopathy. From the multiplex PCR reads, TCRdb called clonotypes with MiXCR, one entry per CDR3 protein. The table lists fewer than 900,000 distinct CDR3 sequences, about a sixth of them singletons, with around 8% in the top ten. Sequencing was performed on blood. Source of these receptors: a man aged 18 to 29 with Graves' hyperthyroidism. CDR3s include the opening cysteine and the closing phenylalanine or tryptophan. Fields, in order: J gene, clone size, D gene, V gene, CDR3 protein, CDR3 DNA. A D gene is named only where the DNA matches it firmly. Clone size is not always given. Where it is, it says once, few, many or a class for expanded clones.

J gene: TRBJ2-6
clone size: many
D gene: TRBD1
V gene: TRBV27
CDR3 protein: CASSYYRGGTGAGANVLTF
CDR3 DNA: TGTGCCAGCAGTTACTACAGGGGTGGAACCGGAGCTGGGGCCAACGTCCTGACTTTC

J gene: TRBJ1-3
clone size: NA
D gene: NA
V gene: TRBV2
CDR3 protein: CASSWGAGNTIYF
CDR3 DNA: TGTGCCAGCAGTTGGGGGGCTGGAAACACCATATATTTT

J gene: TRBJ2-1
clone size: many
D gene: TRBD2
V gene: TRBV28
CDR3 protein: CASSSPGGRADEQFF
CDR3 DNA: TGTGCCAGCAGCTCTCCTGGCGGGAGGGCCGATGAGCAGTTCTTC

J gene: TRBJ2-7
clone size: many
D gene: TRBD2
V gene: TRBV29-1
CDR3 protein: CSVLTRTSGRYEQYF
CDR3 DNA: TGCAGCGTTCTGACGAGGACTAGCGGGAGGTACGAGCAGTACTTC

J gene: TRBJ2-1
clone size: NA
D gene: TRBD2
V gene: TRBV28
CDR3 protein: CASSLVGGGYNEQFF
CDR3 DNA: TGTGCCAGCAGTTTAGTCGGGGGGGGCTACAATGAGCAGTTCTTC

J gene: TRBJ2-1
clone size: few
D gene: TRBD1
V gene: TRBV6-2/TRBV6-3
CDR3 protein: CASSSPRRQGASGNEQFF
CDR3 DNA: TGTGCCAGCAGTTCCCCACGCAGACAGGGGGCGTCAGGGAATGAGCAGTTCTTC

J gene: TRBJ2-5
clone size: many
D gene: NA
V gene: TRBV20-1
CDR3 protein: CSAPRRLETQYF
CDR3 DNA: TGCAGTGCGCCCCGGAGGTTGGAGACCCAGTACTTC

J gene: TRBJ2-1
clone size: many
D gene: NA
V gene: TRBV7-9
CDR3 protein: CAISRGEKSYNEQFF
CDR3 DNA: TGTGCCATATCCCGGGGCGAGAAGTCCTACAATGAGCAGTTCTTC

J gene: TRBJ1-1
clone size: many
D gene: NA
V gene: TRBV5-1
CDR3 protein: CASSLAWMNTEAFF
CDR3 DNA: TGCGCCAGCAGCTTGGCTTGGATGAACACTGAAGCTTTCTTT

J gene: TRBJ1-2
clone size: few
D gene: NA
V gene: TRBV6-1
CDR3 protein: CATGDGGFAVRTYGYTF
CDR3 DNA: TGTGCCACCGGGGACGGAGGCTTTGCGGTTCGCACCTATGGCTACACCTTC

J gene: TRBJ1-5
clone size: few
D gene: NA
V gene: TRBV5-5
CDR3 protein: CASSLPGEGQPQHF
CDR3 DNA: TGTGCCAGCAGCTTGCCCGGGGAGGGTCAGCCCCAGCATTTT

J gene: TRBJ2-5
clone size: many
D gene: TRBD2
V gene: TRBV7-9
CDR3 protein: CASSPPRGLYGETQYF
CDR3 DNA: TGTGCCAGCAGCCCACCTAGGGGACTATACGGGGAGACCCAGTACTTC

J gene: TRBJ2-1
clone size: NA
D gene: TRBD2
V gene: TRBV24-1
CDR3 protein: CATSEPGGSYNEQFF
CDR3 DNA: TGTGCCACCAGTGAACCCGGGGGGTCCTACAATGAGCAGTTCTTC

J gene: TRBJ2-3
clone size: many
D gene: NA
V gene: TRBV30
CDR3 protein: CAWSVGGSGDTQYF
CDR3 DNA: TGTGCCTGGAGTGTCGGTGGGTCCGGAGATACGCAGTATTTT

J gene: TRBJ2-1
clone size: NA
D gene: NA
V gene: TRBV6-1
CDR3 protein: CASSSVDWENEQFF
CDR3 DNA: TGTGCCAGCAGCTCCGTGGACTGGGAGAATGAGCAGTTCTTC

J gene: TRBJ2-1
clone size: many
D gene: TRBD2
V gene: TRBV12-3/TRBV12-4
CDR3 protein: CASSFSSGRTTGRNNEQFF
CDR3 DNA: TGTGCCAGCAGTTTTTCTAGCGGGAGGACAACAGGTAGAAACAATGAGCAGTTCTTC

J gene: TRBJ2-7
clone size: few
D gene: TRBD2
V gene: TRBV15
CDR3 protein: CATSSRTSGNLRGQYF
CDR3 DNA: TGTGCCACCAGCTCGCGGACTAGCGGGAACCTACGTGGGCAGTACTTC

J gene: TRBJ2-1
clone size: many
D gene: TRBD2
V gene: TRBV7-3
CDR3 protein: CASSLTIAGGYNEQFF
CDR3 DNA: TGTGCCAGCAGCTTAACGATAGCGGGAGGGTACAATGAGCAGTTCTTC

J gene: TRBJ2-3
clone size: few
D gene: NA
V gene: TRBV29-1
CDR3 protein: CSVRPRLTDTQYF
CDR3 DNA: TGCAGTGTACGACCCCGGCTTACAGATACGCAGTATTTT

J gene: TRBJ2-7
clone size: many
D gene: NA
V gene: TRBV28
CDR3 protein: CASNFGRYEQYF
CDR3 DNA: TGTGCCAGCAATTTCGGCAGATACGAGCAGTACTTC

J gene: TRBJ2-3
clone size: many
D gene: TRBD2
V gene: TRBV7-2
CDR3 protein: CASSPYLSGTSGSRDTQYF
CDR3 DNA: TGTGCCAGCAGCCCCTACCTGTCCGGGACTAGCGGGAGTAGGGATACGCAGTATTTT

J gene: TRBJ2-3
clone size: many
D gene: NA
V gene: TRBV27
CDR3 protein: CASSFRPSLPDTQYF
CDR3 DNA: TGTGCCAGCAGTTTCAGGCCTAGCTTGCCAGATACGCAGTATTTT

J gene: TRBJ2-3
clone size: many
D gene: NA
V gene: TRBV28
CDR3 protein: CASSYQYGDTQYF
CDR3 DNA: TGTGCCAGCAGTTATCAGTATGGAGATACGCAGTATTTT

J gene: TRBJ2-4
clone size: few
D gene: NA
V gene: TRBV27
CDR3 protein: CASSSVGRDGKNIQYF
CDR3 DNA: TGTGCCAGCAGTTCGGTCGGGCGGGACGGCAAAAACATTCAGTACTTC

J gene: TRBJ2-1
clone size: many
D gene: TRBD1
V gene: TRBV7-9
CDR3 protein: CASSLTGDVNEQFF
CDR3 DNA: TGTGCCAGCAGCCTGACAGGGGACGTAAATGAGCAGTTCTTC